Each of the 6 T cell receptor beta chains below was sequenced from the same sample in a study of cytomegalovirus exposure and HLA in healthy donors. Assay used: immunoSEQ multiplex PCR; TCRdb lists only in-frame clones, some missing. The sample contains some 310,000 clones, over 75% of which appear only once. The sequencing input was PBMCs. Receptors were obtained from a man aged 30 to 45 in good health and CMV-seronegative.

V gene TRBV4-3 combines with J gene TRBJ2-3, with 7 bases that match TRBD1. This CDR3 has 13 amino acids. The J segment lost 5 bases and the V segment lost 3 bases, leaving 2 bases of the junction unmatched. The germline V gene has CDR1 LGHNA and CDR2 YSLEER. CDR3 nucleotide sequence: TGCGCCAGCAGCCAGGACAGGATAGATACGCAGTATTTT. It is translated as CASSQDRIDTQYF.

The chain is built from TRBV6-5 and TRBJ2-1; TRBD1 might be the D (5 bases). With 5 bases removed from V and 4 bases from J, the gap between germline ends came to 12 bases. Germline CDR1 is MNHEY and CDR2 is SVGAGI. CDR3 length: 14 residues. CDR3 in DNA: TGTGCCAGCAGTCCCGACAGAGGATACAATGAGCAGTTCTTC. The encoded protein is CASSPDRGYNEQFF.

CDR3 DNA: TGTGCCAGCAGGCGGGATAGCAATCAGCCCCAGCATTTT. Protein: CASRRDSNQPQHF. The chain is built from TRBV6-5 and TRBJ1-5; D not resolved. Germline CDR1 MNHEY, CDR2 SVGAGI. The germline V and J ends were trimmed by 6 bases and 0 bases, with 6 bases remaining between them. The CDR3 totals 13 residues.

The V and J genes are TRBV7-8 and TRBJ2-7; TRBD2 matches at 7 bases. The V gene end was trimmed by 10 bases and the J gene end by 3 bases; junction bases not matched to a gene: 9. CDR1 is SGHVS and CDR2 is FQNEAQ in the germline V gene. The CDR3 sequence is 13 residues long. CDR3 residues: CATSPGDYYEQYF. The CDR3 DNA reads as TGTGCCACATCCCCCGGGGACTACTACGAGCAGTACTTC.

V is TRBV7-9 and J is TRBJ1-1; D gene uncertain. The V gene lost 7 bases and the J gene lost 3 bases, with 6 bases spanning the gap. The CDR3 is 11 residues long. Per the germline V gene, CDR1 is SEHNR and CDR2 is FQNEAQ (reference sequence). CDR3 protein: CASMADTEAFF. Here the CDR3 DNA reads TGTGCCAGCATGGCGGACACTGAAGCTTTCTTT.

DNA for the CDR3: TGTGCCAGCAGAGCATTCGGACAGGGAGAACAGCCCCAGCATTTT. As protein: CASRAFGQGEQPQHF. This chain links TRBV2 with TRBJ1-5; 8 bases are shared with TRBD1. Germline-derived CDR1 and CDR2 are SNHLY and FYNNEI. CDR3 length: 15 residues. V lost 6 bases, J lost 7 bases, and 11 bases stayed unmatched.